This record looks at one TCR beta chain sequence and its context. Its antigen remains unidentified. No base quality values were provided; no much bigger clone lies one nucleotide off. The immunoSEQ Assay, a bias-controlled multiplex PCR, was used to amplify TCRbeta CDR3 regions from genomic DNA. Per the original workflow: Within the assay, amplification of reference gene primers was used to estimate how many nucleated cells each sample contained. To quantify the absolute abundance of each unique TCRbeta CDR3 rearrangement, sequence reads were collapsed and filtered. For each sample, productive Simpson clonality was calculated as the square root of Simpson's diversity index across productive rearrangements. Here the immuneACCESS table is served through TCRdb, limited to in-frame sequences with V and J called. Missing clones are a known gap in these copies; in checked studies unresolved V genes cover under half, and the rest lacks a known reason. Clone size and V and J calls were adopted from that table, with D and trimming inferred from the DNA. Present in this sample are 300,000 or so clones, roughly 86% of which were seen just once. The ten largest clones capture approximately 7.8% of the sample.

The data belong to a study of blood T cell repertoires in COVID-19 (dated by TCRdb to 2020 to 2022). Regarding the research as a whole: Samples from collaborators originated in the United States, Italy and Spain and spanned both the acute and convalescent phases of COVID-19. Where available, HLA class I and class II types were taken from metadata supplied by the sample provider and were not determined by assay-based typing. The repertoires were released in a freely available public database intended as a resource for research on the immune response to SARS-CoV-2. Samples came from the ongoing ImmuneRACE study (first 160 participants) plus 1,254 subjects from 6 global collaborators. Sample metadata almost always included a de-identified subject ID, COVID-19 status, age in years and sex. Subjects who had been exposed to COVID-19, were actively infected with it, or had recovered from it provided the deeply sampled blood TCRbeta repertoires that made up the dataset. The prospective study material was composed of cDNA or gDNA derived from T cells, B-cell-depleted T cells, or PBMCs. Beyond this particular receptor, the publication reports: The quantity of clinical and demographic metadata differed by source and by participant and was supplied without curation.

From the germline V gene (reference sequence), CDR1 is DFQATT and CDR2 is SNEGSKA. The junction shows trimming of 6 bases on V and 4 bases on J, plus 9 bases between the germline ends. From its cysteine to its phenylalanine, the CDR3 spans 11 amino acids. Here the CDR3 DNA is all that survives: 33 bases in frame from base 1. Another Seattle source contributed samples from volunteer blood donors who had recovered from COVID-19. Whole blood was collected in K2EDTA tubes by collaborating institutions according to the institutions' own protocols. For TCRbeta analysis, collaborators shipped samples in one of three forms: frozen whole blood, isolated PBMCs, or DNA extracted from either of those sample types.

Material for sequencing was peripheral blood. The receptor was isolated from a woman in her forties or fifties who had recovered from COVID-19. This chain is built from TRBV20-1 and TRBJ1-2, with an unclear D gene assignment. CDR3 sequence: CSAWQVYGYTF. The nucleotides are TGCAGTGCGTGGCAGGTCTATGGCTACACCTTC.